The T cell receptor beta chain under discussion was sequenced for a study of shared clonotypes between healthy human individuals. Profiling relied on immunoSEQ multiplex PCR, and the TCRdb table lists in-frame clones only, not all of them. In the table there are approximately 1.5 million clones, 95% to 99% of which are singletons. CDR1 LNHNV and CDR2 YYDKDF come from the germline V gene (reference sequence). The CDR3 has 13 residues. V lost 4 bases to trimming and J lost 7 bases, with 14 bases between them. The chain combines TRBV15 with TRBJ2-7; no clear D gene. The source of this sequence is a man aged 30 to 39 in good health. Sequenced sample: naive CD4+ T cells sorted from blood. Noted subset: CD45RA+ positively selected. The CDR3 reads CATSTDPSREQYF. The CDR3 DNA is TGTGCCACCAGCACCGACCCCTCCCGGGAGCAGTACTTC.